The present entry profiles one TCR beta chain with its context. This sample also contains other DNA sequences that code for the same CDR3. The data originate from a study of T cell changes during pregnancy in multiple sclerosis. This CDR3 contains 15 residues. Unmatched junction bases numbered 0, after V lost 2 bases and J lost 0 bases. Germline lookup yields CDR1 MGHRA and CDR2 YSYEKL. The table came from immunoSEQ multiplex PCR; TCRdb's copy has only in-frame clones and leaves some out. The profile shows about 120,000 clones, roughly 92% of them singletons. The V gene is TRBV4-1, the J gene TRBJ2-7, with TRBD2 matching 11 bases. Here the sequenced sample was peripheral blood, taken before pregnancy. The receptor was derived from a female donor with multiple sclerosis, enrolled in a pregnancy study. The CDR3 reads CASSQLAGGSYEQYF. The DNA for the CDR3 is TGCGCCAGCAGCCAACTAGCGGGGGGCTCCTACGAGCAGTACTTC.